Sequencing of this T cell receptor (beta chain) was carried out in a study of tissue T cells after allogeneic stem cell transplantation. This clone was recorded a few times. These gene names are mouse names. The read is 1 residue too short to cover the CDR3 end, so that end is filled in from the germline J gene. Time point indicated: mouse harvest day 14 after allogeneic transplant. Tail vein injection delivered 10^7 T-cell-depleted bone marrow cells and 10^6 splenic CD5+ T cells. TCRdb's table, derived via immunoSEQ multiplex PCR, lists solely in-frame clones and lacks some. The profile covers thousands of clones, with 30% to 40% appearing a single time and approximately 6.7% taken by the ten largest. The germline gives CDR1 KGHPV, CDR2 FQNQEV (reference sequence). The CDR3 sequence is 14 residues long. Deletions cut 6 bases from V and 0 bases from J, with 10 bases between.

The sample consisted of skin. The genes are TRBV26 and TRBJ2-3; maybe TRBD1 (6 bases). This TCR derives from a female BALB/c mouse given C57BL/6 T cells with graft-versus-host disease after an allogeneic hematopoietic cell transplant. The DNA read from the CDR3 is TGTGCCAGCAGCCGGGACAATAGTGCAGAAACGCTGTAT. This encodes CASSRDNSAETLY. The CDR3, in full, reads CASSRDNSAETLYF.